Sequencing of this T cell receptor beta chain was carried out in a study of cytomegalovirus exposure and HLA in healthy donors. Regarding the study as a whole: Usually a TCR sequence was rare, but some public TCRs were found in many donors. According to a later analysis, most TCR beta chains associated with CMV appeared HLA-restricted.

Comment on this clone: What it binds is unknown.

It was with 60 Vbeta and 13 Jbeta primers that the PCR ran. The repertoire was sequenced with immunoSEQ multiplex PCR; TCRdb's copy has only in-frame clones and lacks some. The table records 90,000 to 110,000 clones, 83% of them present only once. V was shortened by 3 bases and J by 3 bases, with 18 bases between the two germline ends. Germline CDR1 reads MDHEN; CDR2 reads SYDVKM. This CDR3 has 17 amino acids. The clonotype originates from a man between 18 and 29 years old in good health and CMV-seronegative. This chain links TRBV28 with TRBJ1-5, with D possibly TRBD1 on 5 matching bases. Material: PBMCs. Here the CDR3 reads CASSFWAGRGTNQPQHF. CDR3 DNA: TGTGCCAGCAGTTTCTGGGCGGGACGGGGGACCAATCAGCCCCAGCATTTT.